This T cell receptor beta chain was sequenced in a study of cytomegalovirus exposure and HLA in healthy donors. 60 Vbeta and 13 Jbeta primers were used in PCR. Profiling relied on immunoSEQ multiplex PCR, and the TCRdb table lists in-frame clones only, not all of them. The sample carries about 200,000 clones, approximately 80% recorded once. V lost 7 bases and J lost 3; bases outside the gene matches: 11. The length of the CDR3 is 18 residues. Germline CDR1 MGHRA, CDR2 YSYEKL. The source material was PBMCs. V gene TRBV4-1 combines with J gene TRBJ2-1; 14 nucleotides agree with TRBD2. The receptor comes from a boy between 2 and 10 years old in good health and CMV-seronegative. The CDR3 nucleotides are TGCGCCAGCACCACCGGGACTAGCGGGAGTTGGAGCTACAATGAGCAGTTCTTC. Protein product: CASTTGTSGSWSYNEQFF.